This is a list of T cell receptor beta chains from one sample in a study of cytomegalovirus exposure and HLA in healthy donors. This table comes from immunoSEQ multiplex PCR, and its TCRdb copy is limited to in-frame clones, with some not included. The profile covers about 160,000 clones, with over 60% appearing a single time and about 0.93% taken by the ten largest. The material sequenced was PBMCs. These receptors were obtained from a woman aged 45-65 years in good health and CMV-seropositive. Both conserved end residues are part of each CDR3. A D gene is named only where the DNA matches it firmly. Expanded clones get a size class; other rows say once, few or many, or leave the size out.

D gene: TRBD1; clone size: .; V gene: TRBV7-2; J gene: TRBJ1-3; CDR3 DNA: TGTGCCAGCAGCTGGACCCCGACAGGGGCGATTGGAAACACCATATATTTT; CDR3 protein: CASSWTPTGAIGNTIYF
D gene: .; clone size: .; V gene: TRBV28; J gene: TRBJ1-2; CDR3 DNA: TGTGCCAGCAGTTTAGGGCAGGGGTATGGCTACACCTTC; CDR3 protein: CASSLGQGYGYTF
D gene: TRBD1; clone size: once; V gene: TRBV5-4; J gene: TRBJ1-6; CDR3 DNA: TGTGCCAGCAGCTCATGGACAGGGGTGGGTTCACCCCTCCACTTT; CDR3 protein: CASSSWTGVGSPLHF
D gene: .; clone size: once; V gene: TRBV4-3; J gene: TRBJ2-5; CDR3 DNA: TGCGCCAGCAGCCAAGATCGACTAAGGGAGACCCAGTACTTC; CDR3 protein: CASSQDRLRETQYF
D gene: TRBD1; clone size: .; V gene: TRBV7-2; J gene: TRBJ2-1; CDR3 DNA: TGTGCCAGCAGCCGACAGGGAAGCTCCTACAATGAGCAGTTCTTC; CDR3 protein: CASSRQGSSYNEQFF
D gene: TRBD2; clone size: .; V gene: TRBV9; J gene: TRBJ2-3; CDR3 DNA: TGTGCCAGCAGCGTAGGGGCGGGGGGGCTTCCCCGCACAGATACGCAGTATTTT; CDR3 protein: CASSVGAGGLPRTDTQYF
D gene: TRBD1; clone size: .; V gene: TRBV7-8; J gene: TRBJ1-1; CDR3 DNA: TGTGCCAGCAGCCTCTCCCGACAGGGGCGATACACTGAAGCTTTCTTT; CDR3 protein: CASSLSRQGRYTEAFF
D gene: TRBD2; clone size: .; V gene: TRBV7-2; J gene: TRBJ2-3; CDR3 DNA: TGTGCCAGCAGCCGGACTAGCGGGGGAAACACAGATACGCAGTATTTT; CDR3 protein: CASSRTSGGNTDTQYF
D gene: TRBD1; clone size: few; V gene: TRBV6-5; J gene: TRBJ1-2; CDR3 DNA: TGTGCCAGCAGTTACTCATCGACAGGGAGCCACTATGGCTACACCTTC; CDR3 protein: CASSYSSTGSHYGYTF
D gene: .; clone size: .; V gene: TRBV5-1; J gene: TRBJ1-3; CDR3 DNA: TGCGCCAGCAGCTATACAGGGATTGGAAACACCATATATTTT; CDR3 protein: CASSYTGIGNTIYF
D gene: TRBD1; clone size: once; V gene: TRBV13; J gene: TRBJ1-1; CDR3 DNA: TGTGCCAGCAGCTTAGGGGGACAGCCCTTGGGTGAAGCTTTCTTT; CDR3 protein: CASSLGGQPLGEAFF
D gene: .; clone size: .; V gene: TRBV14; J gene: TRBJ1-4; CDR3 DNA: TGTGCCAGCAGCCAAGATGGTAACCGGCAGGCTAATGAAAAACTGTTTTTT; CDR3 protein: CASSQDGNRQANEKLFF
D gene: .; clone size: few; V gene: TRBV5-1; J gene: TRBJ2-3; CDR3 DNA: TGCGCCAGCAGCCCGGGGTCGATGGTTGAAGATACGCAGTATTTT; CDR3 protein: CASSPGSMVEDTQYF
D gene: TRBD1; clone size: .; V gene: TRBV25-1; J gene: TRBJ2-2; CDR3 DNA: TGTGCCAGCAGTGAAGCGAACAGGGGGCGTTACACCGGGGAGCTGTTTTTT; CDR3 protein: CASSEANRGRYTGELFF
D gene: .; clone size: .; V gene: TRBV6-6; J gene: TRBJ1-3; CDR3 DNA: TGTGCCAGCAGTTACTCGCACCTTGAGGACACCATATATTTT; CDR3 protein: CASSYSHLEDTIYF
D gene: TRBD2; clone size: .; V gene: TRBV11-2; J gene: TRBJ2-1; CDR3 DNA: TGTGCCAGCAGCCCCCCGGCGGGAGGGCTGCATGAGCAGTTCTTC; CDR3 protein: CASSPPAGGLHEQFF
D gene: .; clone size: .; V gene: TRBV5-6; J gene: TRBJ2-7; CDR3 DNA: TGTGCCAGCAGCCCAACAGGGACGTCCTACGAGCAGTACTTC; CDR3 protein: CASSPTGTSYEQYF
D gene: TRBD2; clone size: .; V gene: TRBV11-3; J gene: TRBJ2-3; CDR3 DNA: TGTGCCAGCAGCTTAGATGGAGCGGGAGCAGATACGCAGTATTTT; CDR3 protein: CASSLDGAGADTQYF
D gene: TRBD1; clone size: .; V gene: TRBV5-4; J gene: TRBJ1-6; CDR3 DNA: TGTGCCAGCAGTCAGGGACAGAATAATTCACCCCTCCACTTT; CDR3 protein: CASSQGQNNSPLHF
D gene: .; clone size: .; V gene: TRBV11-2; J gene: TRBJ1-1; CDR3 DNA: TGTGCCAGCAGCTCGAGCGGAGCTTTCTTT; CDR3 protein: CASSSSGAFF
D gene: .; clone size: once; V gene: TRBV18; J gene: TRBJ1-3; CDR3 DNA: TGTGCCAGCTCACCTAGCTCTGGAAACACCATATATTTT; CDR3 protein: CASSPSSGNTIYF
D gene: .; clone size: .; V gene: TRBV10-1; J gene: TRBJ2-1; CDR3 DNA: TGCGCCAGCAGTGAACGGGAGAGCTCCTACAATGAGCAGTTCTTC; CDR3 protein: CASSERESSYNEQFF
D gene: TRBD1; clone size: .; V gene: TRBV29-1; J gene: TRBJ1-3; CDR3 DNA: TGCAGCGTATGGACAGGGACTGGAAACACCATATATTTT; CDR3 protein: CSVWTGTGNTIYF
D gene: TRBD1; clone size: once; V gene: TRBV2; J gene: TRBJ1-5; CDR3 DNA: TGTGCCAGTTCGGACAGGGTCTCCAGTCAGCCCCAGCATTTT; CDR3 protein: CASSDRVSSQPQHF
D gene: TRBD2; clone size: .; V gene: TRBV2; J gene: TRBJ2-1; CDR3 DNA: TGTGCCAGCAGTGAGGTCGGGAGGGCCGGGCAGTTCTTC; CDR3 protein: CASSEVGRAGQFF
D gene: .; clone size: .; V gene: TRBV27; J gene: TRBJ1-2; CDR3 DNA: TGTGCCAGCAGTTCGGTACGAGTGAATGGCTACACCTTC; CDR3 protein: CASSSVRVNGYTF
D gene: .; clone size: .; V gene: TRBV7-9; J gene: TRBJ2-1; CDR3 DNA: TGTGCCAGCAGCTTGGGGAGTGGAAATGAGCAGTTCTTC; CDR3 protein: CASSLGSGNEQFF
D gene: .; clone size: .; V gene: TRBV2; J gene: TRBJ2-1; CDR3 DNA: TGTGCCAGCAGTCCCCGACTCTCCTGGCAGTTCTTC; CDR3 protein: CASSPRLSWQFF
D gene: TRBD1; clone size: .; V gene: TRBV5-6; J gene: TRBJ1-6; CDR3 DNA: TGTGCCAGCAGTGTTGAGTTTGACAGGGGGTGGAATTCACCCCTCCACTTT; CDR3 protein: CASSVEFDRGWNSPLHF
D gene: .; clone size: .; V gene: TRBV2; J gene: TRBJ1-4; CDR3 DNA: TGTGCCAGCACCCTAATGCGGGATGAAAAACTGTTTTTT; CDR3 protein: CASTLMRDEKLFF
D gene: .; clone size: .; V gene: TRBV19; J gene: TRBJ1-2; CDR3 DNA: TGTGCCACCCAGGGCGGGAGGGGGAGCTACACCTTC; CDR3 protein: CATQGGRGSYTF
D gene: .; clone size: .; V gene: TRBV5-4; J gene: TRBJ2-7; CDR3 DNA: TGTGCCAGCAGCTCAGGACTCCGTCCCTACGAGCAGTACTTC; CDR3 protein: CASSSGLRPYEQYF
D gene: .; clone size: few; V gene: TRBV4-1; J gene: TRBJ2-2; CDR3 DNA: TGCGCCAGCAGCCAAGAACTTCCCGGGGAGCTGTTTTTT; CDR3 protein: CASSQELPGELFF
D gene: .; clone size: .; V gene: TRBV28; J gene: TRBJ1-1; CDR3 DNA: TGTGCCAGCAGACTCGCCCGAGGGTCTGTGGGCACTGAAGCTTTCTTT; CDR3 protein: CASRLARGSVGTEAFF
D gene: .; clone size: .; V gene: TRBV20-1; J gene: TRBJ2-7; CDR3 DNA: TGCAGTGCTAGAGGTGAGGAGCAGTACTTC; CDR3 protein: CSARGEEQYF
D gene: TRBD1; clone size: .; V gene: TRBV5-1; J gene: TRBJ2-7; CDR3 DNA: TGCGCCAGCTCCTCCGGGACAGGGGGCGAGCAGTACTTC; CDR3 protein: CASSSGTGGEQYF
D gene: .; clone size: once; V gene: TRBV15; J gene: TRBJ2-2; CDR3 DNA: TGTGCCACCAGCAGAGAAGATTCGGACACCGGGGAGCTGTTTTTT; CDR3 protein: CATSREDSDTGELFF
D gene: .; clone size: .; V gene: TRBV19; J gene: TRBJ1-1; CDR3 DNA: TGTGCCAGTAGTAAGGCCAGCCAAGGACTCACTGAAGCTTTCTTT; CDR3 protein: CASSKASQGLTEAFF
D gene: TRBD2; clone size: .; V gene: TRBV28; J gene: TRBJ2-3; CDR3 DNA: TGTGCCAGCAGTTTATACCGCGGGGGGGCGACAGATACGCAGTATTTT; CDR3 protein: CASSLYRGGATDTQYF
D gene: TRBD2; clone size: .; V gene: TRBV18; J gene: TRBJ2-1; CDR3 DNA: TGTGCCAGCTCACCATCGACTAGCGGGGGACTTTACAATGAGCAGTTCTTC; CDR3 protein: CASSPSTSGGLYNEQFF
D gene: .; clone size: once; V gene: TRBV7-2; J gene: TRBJ2-1; CDR3 DNA: TGTGCCAGCAGCCCGCGGTTCCCCGGCTATGCTGAGCAGTTCTTC; CDR3 protein: CASSPRFPGYAEQFF
D gene: .; clone size: .; V gene: TRBV5-4; J gene: TRBJ2-7; CDR3 DNA: TGTGCCAGCAGCTTGGCCGTGGGGGCCAGCCCCTTCGCCGAGCAGTACTTC; CDR3 protein: CASSLAVGASPFAEQYF
D gene: TRBD2; clone size: .; V gene: TRBV7-3; J gene: TRBJ2-1; CDR3 DNA: TGTGCCAGCAGCTTAATAAGCGGGGGGTACAATGAGCAGTTCTTC; CDR3 protein: CASSLISGGYNEQFF
D gene: TRBD1; clone size: .; V gene: TRBV7-2; J gene: TRBJ2-2; CDR3 DNA: TGTGCCAGCAGCCAACAGGGGGCAGGGACCGGGGAGCTGTTTTTT; CDR3 protein: CASSQQGAGTGELFF
D gene: TRBD1; clone size: .; V gene: TRBV28; J gene: TRBJ1-3; CDR3 DNA: TGTGCCAGCAGGCCAACAGGGGAAAACACCATATATTTT; CDR3 protein: CASRPTGENTIYF
D gene: TRBD1; clone size: .; V gene: TRBV6-5; J gene: TRBJ2-1; CDR3 DNA: TGTGCCAGCAGGACGACAGGGGGGTTTAGAAATGAGCAGTTCTTC; CDR3 protein: CASRTTGGFRNEQFF
D gene: TRBD2; clone size: .; V gene: TRBV5-4; J gene: TRBJ2-2; CDR3 DNA: TGTGCCAGCAGCTTACTGGGACTAGCGGGGGGTGGCACCGGGGAGCTGTTTTTT; CDR3 protein: CASSLLGLAGGGTGELFF
D gene: TRBD1; clone size: .; V gene: TRBV5-4; J gene: TRBJ2-7; CDR3 DNA: TGTGCCAGCAGCTTGGTCCAGGGGGCGGCCGACGAGCAGTACTTC; CDR3 protein: CASSLVQGAADEQYF
D gene: TRBD2; clone size: once; V gene: TRBV2; J gene: TRBJ2-3; CDR3 DNA: TGTGCCAGCACCGATCCGGGACTAGCGGGAAATAGTTGGAATACGCAGTATTTT; CDR3 protein: CASTDPGLAGNSWNTQYF
D gene: .; clone size: .; V gene: TRBV27; J gene: TRBJ2-7; CDR3 DNA: TGTGCCAGCAGCCTGACGGAGGTTTCCTACGAGCAGTACTTC; CDR3 protein: CASSLTEVSYEQYF
D gene: .; clone size: .; V gene: TRBV7-2; J gene: TRBJ1-1; CDR3 DNA: TGTGCCAGCAGCGGTGATGGAGTAGAAGCTTTCTTT; CDR3 protein: CASSGDGVEAFF